This T cell receptor (beta chain) appears in the sequencing data of a study of blood T cell repertoires in COVID-19. Overall study: Nucleic acid was either cDNA or gDNA, and it came from T cells, B-cell-depleted T cells, or PBMCs.

The CDR3 consists of 16 residues. V dropped 1 base and J dropped 4 bases, with 16 bases sitting between them. CDR1 and CDR2 (germline): MGHRA, YSYEKL. Under the authors' procedure: Amplifying reference gene primers gave estimates of nucleated cell counts. Measured with immunoSEQ multiplex PCR; TCRdb has only the in-frame clones, and not every one. D and trimming were read from the DNA, whereas the V and J calls and clone size are those reported in that table. This repertoire shows some 58,000 clones, around 86% found once; its top ten account for 7% to 9.5%. V gene TRBV4-1 combines with J gene TRBJ1-2; weak D call: TRBD1 (6 bases). Sequenced: peripheral blood. The TCR originated in a man aged 50 to 59 with active COVID-19. CDR3 amino acids: CASSQGGGGWGYGYTF. The CDR3, as DNA: TGCGCCAGCAGCCAAGGGGGTGGGGGCTGGGGCTATGGCTACACCTTC.